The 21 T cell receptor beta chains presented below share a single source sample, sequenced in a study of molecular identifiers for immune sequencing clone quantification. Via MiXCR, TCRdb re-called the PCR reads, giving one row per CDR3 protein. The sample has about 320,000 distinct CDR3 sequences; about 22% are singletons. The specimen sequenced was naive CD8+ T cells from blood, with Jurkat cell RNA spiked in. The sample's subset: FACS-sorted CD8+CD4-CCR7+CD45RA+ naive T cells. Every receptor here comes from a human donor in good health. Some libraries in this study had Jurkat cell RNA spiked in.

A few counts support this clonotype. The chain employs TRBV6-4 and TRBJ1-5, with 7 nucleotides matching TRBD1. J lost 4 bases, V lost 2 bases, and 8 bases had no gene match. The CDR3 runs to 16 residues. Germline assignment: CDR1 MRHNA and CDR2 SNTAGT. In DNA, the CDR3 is TGTGCCAGCAGTGACCCTAAGGACAGGCTTAATCAGCCCCAGCATTTT. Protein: CASSDPKDRLNQPQHF.

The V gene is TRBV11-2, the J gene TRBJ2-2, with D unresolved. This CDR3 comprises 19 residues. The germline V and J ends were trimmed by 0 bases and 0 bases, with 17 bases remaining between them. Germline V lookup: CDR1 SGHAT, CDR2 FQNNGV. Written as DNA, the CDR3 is TGTGCCAGCAGCTTAGATCCGTCGAAATTGCTACCGAACACCGGGGAGCTGTTTTTT. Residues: CASSLDPSKLLPNTGELFF.

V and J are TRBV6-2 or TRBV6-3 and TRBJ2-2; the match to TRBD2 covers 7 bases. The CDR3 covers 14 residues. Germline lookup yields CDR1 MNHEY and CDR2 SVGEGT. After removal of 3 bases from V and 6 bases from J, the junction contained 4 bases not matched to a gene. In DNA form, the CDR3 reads TGTGCCAGCAGTTATCAGCGGGACCCCGGGGAGCTGTTTTTT. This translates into CASSYQRDPGELFF.

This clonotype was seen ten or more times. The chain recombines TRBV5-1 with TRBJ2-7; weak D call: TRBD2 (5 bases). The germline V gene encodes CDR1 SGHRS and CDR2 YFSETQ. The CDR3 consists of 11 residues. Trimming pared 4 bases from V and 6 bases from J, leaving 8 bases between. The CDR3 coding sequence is TGCGCCAGCAGCCTCCGGGGCGAGCAGTACTTC. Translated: CASSLRGEQYF.

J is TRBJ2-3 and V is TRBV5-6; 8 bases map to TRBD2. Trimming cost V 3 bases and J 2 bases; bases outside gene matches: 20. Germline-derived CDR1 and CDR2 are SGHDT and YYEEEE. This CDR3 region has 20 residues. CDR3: CASSSGLERVSNWVTDTQYF. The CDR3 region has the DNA TGTGCCAGCAGCTCGGGACTAGAGCGAGTGTCGAATTGGGTCACAGATACGCAGTATTTT.

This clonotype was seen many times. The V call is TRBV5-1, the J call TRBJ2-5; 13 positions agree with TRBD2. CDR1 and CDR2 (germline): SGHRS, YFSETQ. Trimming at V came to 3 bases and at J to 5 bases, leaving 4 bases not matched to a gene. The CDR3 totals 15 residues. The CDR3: CASSWGLAGMETQYF. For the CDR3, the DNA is TGCGCCAGCAGCTGGGGACTAGCGGGGATGGAGACCCAGTACTTC.

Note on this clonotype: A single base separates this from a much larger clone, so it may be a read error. The CDR3 DNA is TGTGCCAGCAGGCCCGGGGCCGACCCTTACGAGCAGTACTTC. It encodes CASRPGADPYEQYF. This chain connects TRBV6-5 to TRBJ2-7, with D possibly called TRBD1 or TRBD2 (5 bases each). CDR3 size: 14 residues. Between the trimmed V and J ends, which lost 6 bases and 4 bases, there was a span of 16 bases. In germline, CDR1 is MNHEY, CDR2 SVGAGI.

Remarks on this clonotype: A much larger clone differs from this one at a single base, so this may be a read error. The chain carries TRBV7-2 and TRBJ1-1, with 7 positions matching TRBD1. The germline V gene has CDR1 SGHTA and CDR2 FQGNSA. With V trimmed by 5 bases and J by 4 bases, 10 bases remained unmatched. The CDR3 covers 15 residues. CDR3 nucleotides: TGTGCCAGCAGCATAGGGGGCTACCGGGGCACTGAAGCTTTCTTT. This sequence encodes CASSIGGYRGTEAFF.

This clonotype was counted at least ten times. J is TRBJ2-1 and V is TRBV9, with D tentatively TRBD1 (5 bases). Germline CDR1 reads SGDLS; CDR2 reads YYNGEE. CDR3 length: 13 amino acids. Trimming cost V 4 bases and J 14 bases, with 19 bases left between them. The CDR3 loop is CASSSSSPGWKFF. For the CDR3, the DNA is TGTGCCAGCAGCTCCAGTAGTCCAGGGTGGAAGTTCTTC.

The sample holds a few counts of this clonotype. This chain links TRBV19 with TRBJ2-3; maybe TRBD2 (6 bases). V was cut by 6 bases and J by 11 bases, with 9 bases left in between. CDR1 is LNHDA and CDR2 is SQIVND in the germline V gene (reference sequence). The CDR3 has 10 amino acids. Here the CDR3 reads CASRAGRQYF. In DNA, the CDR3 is TGTGCCAGTAGAGCGGGTAGGCAGTATTTT.

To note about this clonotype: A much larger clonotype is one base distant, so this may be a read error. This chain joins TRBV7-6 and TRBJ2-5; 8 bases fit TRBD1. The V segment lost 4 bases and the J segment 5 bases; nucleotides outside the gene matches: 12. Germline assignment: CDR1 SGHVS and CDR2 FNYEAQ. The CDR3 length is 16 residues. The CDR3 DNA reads TGTGCCAGCAGCTCCTGTGGCTGGACAGGGTCGGAGACCCAGTACTTC. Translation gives CASSSCGWTGSETQYF.

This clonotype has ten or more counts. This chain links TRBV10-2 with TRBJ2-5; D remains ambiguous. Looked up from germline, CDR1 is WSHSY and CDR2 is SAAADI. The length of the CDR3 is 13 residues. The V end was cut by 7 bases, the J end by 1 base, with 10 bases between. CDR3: CASMTGTQETQYF. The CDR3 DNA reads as TGCGCCAGCATGACGGGCACCCAAGAGACCCAGTACTTC.

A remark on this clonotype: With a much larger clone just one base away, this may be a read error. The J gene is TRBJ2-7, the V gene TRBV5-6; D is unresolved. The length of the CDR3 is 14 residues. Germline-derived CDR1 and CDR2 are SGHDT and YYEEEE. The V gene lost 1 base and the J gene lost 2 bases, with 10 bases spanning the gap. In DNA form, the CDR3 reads TGTGCCAGCAGCTTGTTCGGTAAGGCCTACGAGCAGTACTTC. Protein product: CASSLFGKAYEQYF.

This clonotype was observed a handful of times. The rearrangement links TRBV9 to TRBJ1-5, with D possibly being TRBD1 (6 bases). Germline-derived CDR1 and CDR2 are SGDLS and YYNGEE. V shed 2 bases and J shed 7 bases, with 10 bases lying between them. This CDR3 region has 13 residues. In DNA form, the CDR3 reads TGTGCCAGCAGCGTTAAGGGGGGACAGCCCCAGCATTTT. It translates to CASSVKGGQPQHF.

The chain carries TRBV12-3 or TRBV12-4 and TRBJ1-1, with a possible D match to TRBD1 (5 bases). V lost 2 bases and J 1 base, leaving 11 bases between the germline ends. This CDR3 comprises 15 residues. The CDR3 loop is CASSLRGRKNTEAFF. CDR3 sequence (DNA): TGTGCCAGCAGTTTAAGGGGCAGGAAGAACACTGAAGCTTTCTTT.

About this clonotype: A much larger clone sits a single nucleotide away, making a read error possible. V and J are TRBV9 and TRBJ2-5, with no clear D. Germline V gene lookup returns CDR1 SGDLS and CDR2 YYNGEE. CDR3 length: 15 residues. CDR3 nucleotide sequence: TGTGCCGGCAGCGTAGGAACAGAGACACAAGAGACCCAGTACTTC. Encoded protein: CAGSVGTETQETQYF.

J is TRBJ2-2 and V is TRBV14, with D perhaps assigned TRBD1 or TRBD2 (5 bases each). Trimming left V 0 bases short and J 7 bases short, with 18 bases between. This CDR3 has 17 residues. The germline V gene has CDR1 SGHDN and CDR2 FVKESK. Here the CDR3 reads CASSQDFRGKTNGELFF. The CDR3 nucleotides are TGTGCCAGCAGCCAAGATTTTCGGGGCAAAACGAACGGGGAGCTGTTTTTT.

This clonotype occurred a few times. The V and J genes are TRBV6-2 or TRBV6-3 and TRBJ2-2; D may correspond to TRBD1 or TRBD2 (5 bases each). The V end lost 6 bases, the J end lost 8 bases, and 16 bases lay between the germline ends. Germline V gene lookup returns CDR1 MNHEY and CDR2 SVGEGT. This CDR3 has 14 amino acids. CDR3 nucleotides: TGTGCCAGCAGCCAAGAGGGGCCTTTAGGGGAGCTGTTTTTT. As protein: CASSQEGPLGELFF.

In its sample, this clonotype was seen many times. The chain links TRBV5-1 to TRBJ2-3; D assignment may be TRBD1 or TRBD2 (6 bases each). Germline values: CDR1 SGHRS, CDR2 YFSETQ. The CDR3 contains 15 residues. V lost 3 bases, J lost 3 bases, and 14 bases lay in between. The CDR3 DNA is TGCGCCAGCAGCTCTACAGGGAGGCGGACAGATACGCAGTATTTT. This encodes CASSSTGRRTDTQYF.

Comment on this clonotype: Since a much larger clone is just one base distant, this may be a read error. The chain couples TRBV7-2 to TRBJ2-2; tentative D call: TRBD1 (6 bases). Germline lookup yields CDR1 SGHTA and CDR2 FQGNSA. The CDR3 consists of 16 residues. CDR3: CASSLVSVWDTGELSF. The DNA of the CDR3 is TGTGCCAGCAGCTTAGTGAGCGTCTGGGACACCGGGGAGCTGTCTTTT.

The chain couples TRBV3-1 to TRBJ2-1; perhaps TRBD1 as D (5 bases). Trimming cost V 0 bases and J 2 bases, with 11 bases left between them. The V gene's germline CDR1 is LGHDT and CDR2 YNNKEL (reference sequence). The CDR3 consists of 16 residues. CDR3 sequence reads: CASSQDRSDTYNEQFF. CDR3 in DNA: TGTGCCAGCAGCCAAGATCGTTCGGACACCTACAATGAGCAGTTCTTC.